The rows below give T cell receptor beta chains drawn from one sample of a study of OX40 agonist ivuxolimab in advanced cancers. TCRdb's table, derived via immunoSEQ multiplex PCR, lists solely in-frame clones and lacks some. This sample carries some 15,000 clones, 90% to 95% of them seen once, and the ten largest clones take roughly 7%. The source material was CD4+ or CD8+ T cells sorted from blood, sampled in a trial of the OX40 agonist ivuxolimab. These receptors were taken from an adult with an advanced solid tumor such as melanoma, head and neck, liver or kidney cancer. Both conserved end residues are part of each CDR3. The D gene is left open where the match is weak. Only part of the rows carry a size: once, few, many, or a class if the clone is expanded.

v_gene	j_gene	d_gene	abundance	CDR3aa	CDR3nt
TRBV5-1	TRBJ1-2	.	.	CASSLVYRAYGYTF	TGCGCCAGCAGCTTGGTTTACCGGGCCTATGGCTACACCTTC
TRBV5-4	TRBJ2-3	.	.	CASSLAGDTQYF	TGTGCCAGCAGCTTGGCCGGGGATACGCAGTATTTT
TRBV28	TRBJ1-1	.	.	CASTTLNNSEYEPWAFF	TGTGCCAGCACCACGCTCAACAATTCGGAATACGAGCCGTGGGCTTTCTTT
TRBV25-1	TRBJ1-2	.	.	CASSDWGHGYTF	TGTGCCAGCAGTGATTGGGGGCATGGCTACACCTTC
TRBV7-9	TRBJ2-4	.	.	CASRGDIQYF	TGTGCCAGCAGGGGAGACATTCAGTACTTC
TRBV28	TRBJ1-2	.	.	CASSLRRGGGYTF	TGTGCCAGCAGTTTAAGGAGGGGAGGGGGCTACACCTTC
TRBV7-2	TRBJ2-7	TRBD2	.	CASSLVAGLTYEQYF	TGTGCCAGCAGCTTAGTAGCGGGCCTTACCTACGAGCAGTACTTC
TRBV6-4	TRBJ2-7	.	once	CASSDFPGARGEQYF	TGTGCCAGCAGTGACTTTCCGGGGGCCCGCGGCGAGCAGTACTTC
TRBV5-1	TRBJ2-7	.	.	CASSLGLGGHEQYF	TGCGCCAGCAGCCTCGGACTAGGGGGGCACGAGCAGTACTTC
TRBV28	TRBJ1-1	.	.	CASSWAGAEAFF	TGTGCCAGCAGTTGGGCGGGTGCTGAAGCTTTCTTT
TRBV20-1	TRBJ2-1	.	.	CSARDTAEQFF	TGCAGTGCTAGAGATACCGCTGAGCAGTTCTTC
TRBV6-5	TRBJ1-2	.	.	CASSPMGGEGYGYTF	TGTGCCAGCAGCCCCATGGGGGGCGAGGGCTATGGCTACACCTTC
TRBV4-1	TRBJ1-5	TRBD1	.	CASSQVTGGNQPQHF	TGCGCCAGCAGCCAAGTCACAGGGGGCAATCAGCCCCAGCATTTT
TRBV11-2	TRBJ2-2	.	.	CASLDRWGANTGELFF	TGTGCCAGCCTAGATAGGTGGGGCGCGAACACCGGGGAGCTGTTTTTT
TRBV6-5	TRBJ1-2	.	.	CASSPRTDYGYTF	TGTGCCAGCAGTCCTCGAACGGACTATGGCTACACCTTC
TRBV11-2	TRBJ1-2	.	.	CASSLTLANYGYTF	TGTGCCAGCAGCTTGACACTAGCTAACTATGGCTACACCTTC
TRBV13	TRBJ2-1	TRBD2	.	CASSSAGGPHEQFF	TGTGCCAGCAGCTCAGCGGGAGGGCCTCATGAGCAGTTCTTC
TRBV4-1	TRBJ2-5	.	.	CASSQGAGGQETQYF	TGCGCCAGCAGCCAAGGGGCAGGGGGGCAAGAGACCCAGTACTTC
TRBV10-3	TRBJ2-7	TRBD2	.	CAISGTSGRYEQYF	TGTGCCATCAGCGGGACTAGCGGGAGGTACGAGCAGTACTTC
TRBV19	TRBJ1-5	.	.	CASSLSAGQPQHF	TGTGCCAGTTCCTTGAGTGCAGGTCAGCCCCAGCATTTT
TRBV6-5	TRBJ2-3	.	once	CASSRGGDTQYF	TGTGCCAGCAGCCGCGGTGGGGATACGCAGTATTTT
TRBV4-1	TRBJ2-5	TRBD2	.	CASSQEWAGGLSEETQYF	TGCGCCAGCAGCCAAGAATGGGCGGGAGGGCTTTCAGAAGAGACCCAGTACTTC
TRBV7-3	TRBJ2-2	TRBD2	.	CASRGTSGNTGELFF	TGTGCCAGCAGAGGGACTAGCGGGAACACCGGGGAGCTGTTTTTT
TRBV28	TRBJ1-1	.	.	CASSPSRDHTEAFF	TGTGCCAGCAGTCCCTCTAGGGACCACACTGAAGCTTTCTTT
TRBV4-1	TRBJ2-7	.	once	CASSQDSLGGGEQYF	TGCGCCAGCAGCCAAGATTCCTTGGGGGGCGGCGAGCAGTACTTC
TRBV2	TRBJ2-7	TRBD2	.	CASSELGLASYEQYF	TGTGCCAGCAGTGAATTGGGACTAGCTTCCTACGAGCAGTACTTC
TRBV6-5	TRBJ2-3	.	.	CASSYSDTQYF	TGTGCCAGCAGTTACTCAGATACGCAGTATTTT
TRBV5-4	TRBJ2-7	TRBD1	.	CASSLSTGAYEQYF	TGTGCCAGCAGCTTATCGACAGGGGCCTACGAGCAGTACTTC
TRBV28	TRBJ2-7	.	.	CACDGGGGEQYF	TGTGCCTGTGACGGGGGCGGAGGTGAGCAGTACTTC
TRBV6-1	TRBJ1-2	TRBD1	.	CASRVGQGLNYGYTF	TGTGCCAGCAGGGTGGGACAGGGCCTAAACTATGGCTACACCTTC
TRBV27	TRBJ2-7	.	.	CASSPGTPILAQYF	TGTGCCAGCAGTCCAGGGACCCCTATCCTCGCGCAGTACTTC
TRBV4-1	TRBJ2-7	.	.	CASSQVGLSYEQYF	TGCGCCAGCAGCCAAGTCGGCCTCTCCTACGAGCAGTACTTC
TRBV7-9	TRBJ1-1	.	once	CASSLWVNTEAFF	TGTGCCAGCAGCTTATGGGTTAACACTGAAGCTTTCTTT
TRBV5-6	TRBJ2-5	.	.	CASSLGPEKTQYF	TGTGCCAGCAGCTTGGGCCCCGAAAAGACCCAGTACTTC
TRBV11-3	TRBJ2-7	TRBD2	.	CASSLGYSGGSSYEQYF	TGTGCCAGCAGCTTGGGTTATAGCGGGGGGAGCTCCTACGAGCAGTACTTC
TRBV5-4	TRBJ2-3	.	once	CASSFWRADTQYF	TGTGCCAGCAGCTTTTGGAGGGCAGATACGCAGTATTTT
TRBV5-6	TRBJ1-2	TRBD1	.	CASSLGRTGRPYGYTF	TGTGCCAGCAGCTTGGGGCGGACAGGGAGGCCCTATGGCTACACCTTC
TRBV28	TRBJ2-7	.	.	CASSRGVSYEQYF	TGTGCCAGCAGTAGAGGAGTCTCCTACGAGCAGTACTTC
TRBV29-1	TRBJ2-4	.	.	CSVVGQGTEYF	.
TRBV6-5	TRBJ2-7	.	.	CASGGWSYEQYF	TGTGCCAGCGGGGGATGGTCCTACGAGCAGTACTTC
TRBV5-4	TRBJ2-5	TRBD2	.	CASTPSTSGRRETQYF	TGTGCCAGCACCCCCTCGACTAGCGGGAGGCGAGAGACCCAGTACTTC
TRBV28	TRBJ2-7	.	once	CASSSLFEQYF	TGTGCCAGCAGTTCCCTTTTCGAGCAGTACTTC
TRBV7-2	TRBJ2-3	TRBD2	.	CASSLTSGGADTQYF	TGTGCCAGCAGCTTAACTAGCGGGGGGGCAGATACGCAGTATTTT
TRBV7-6	TRBJ1-5	TRBD1	.	CASSLPGPGGGQPQHF	TGTGCCAGCAGCTTACCGGGGCCAGGGGGGGGCCAGCCCCAGCATTTT
TRBV13	TRBJ2-5	.	.	CASSLEVKETQYF	TGTGCCAGCAGCTTAGAGGTAAAAGAGACCCAGTACTTC
TRBV4-1	TRBJ2-7	.	once	CASSQTPVTPTYEQYF	TGCGCCAGCAGCCAGACGCCCGTGACTCCGACCTACGAGCAGTACTTC
TRBV13	TRBJ2-1	.	.	CASSFQLGNEQFF	TGTGCCAGCAGCTTTCAACTCGGCAATGAGCAGTTCTTC
TRBV5-6	TRBJ1-3	TRBD1	.	CASSLGPGQGENTIYF	TGTGCCAGCAGCTTGGGTCCGGGACAGGGGGAAAACACCATATATTTT
TRBV19	TRBJ2-7	.	.	CASSIADTGEQYF	TGTGCCAGTAGTATAGCGGACACCGGTGAGCAGTACTTC
TRBV6-5	TRBJ1-3	.	.	CASSSIPGVSGNTIYF	TGTGCCAGCAGTTCTATCCCAGGGGTTTCTGGAAACACCATATATTTT
TRBV7-9	TRBJ2-7	TRBD1	few	CASSSTGTIYEQYF	TGTGCCAGCAGCTCGACAGGGACCATCTACGAGCAGTACTTC
TRBV5-3	TRBJ2-6	.	.	CARHGEQSRANVLTF	TGTGCCAGACATGGTGAACAAAGTCGGGCCAACGTCCTGACTTTC
TRBV10-3	TRBJ2-1	TRBD2	.	CAISESSPSGMGEQFF	TGTGCCATCAGTGAGTCGTCTCCTAGCGGGATGGGAGAGCAGTTCTTC
TRBV4-1	TRBJ1-2	.	.	CASSQDLGDFYGYTF	TGCGCCAGCAGCCAAGATCTGGGGGACTTCTATGGCTACACCTTC